These 2 T cell receptor beta chains were all obtained from the same sample, sequenced in a study of blood T cell repertoires in COVID-19. The assay was immunoSEQ multiplex PCR, and TCRdb's table has in-frame clones only and misses some. The data show about 250,000 clones, 70% to 85% seen once. Sequenced: peripheral blood. The receptors shown here come from an elderly woman with acute or convalescent COVID-19.

This chain connects TRBV6-5 to TRBJ1-1, with TRBD1 identical over 10 bases. Germline values: CDR1 MNHEY, CDR2 SVGAGI. The V gene end was trimmed by 9 bases and the J gene end by 7 bases; junction bases not matched to a gene: 11. CDR3 length: 14 amino acids. CDR3 loop: CASRTGGQLFEAFF. As DNA, the CDR3 is TGTGCCAGTCGGACAGGGGGTCAGCTTTTTGAAGCTTTCTTT.

The rearrangement uses TRBV4-1 and TRBJ1-3; no reliable D call. The CDR3 sequence is 19 residues long. V shed 0 bases and J shed 0 bases, with 18 bases lying between them. The V gene's germline CDR1 is MGHRA and CDR2 YSYEKL. CDR3 nucleotides: TGCGCCAGCAGCCAAGACGTGGCGCGGGGAGCATACTCTGGAAACACCATATATTTT. The encoded protein is CASSQDVARGAYSGNTIYF.